This T cell receptor (beta chain) came from a study of cytomegalovirus exposure and HLA in healthy donors. Study-wide results and caveats: Using the classifier, cytomegalovirus status was reportedly diagnosed with high specificity and sensitivity. As a later analysis revealed, most CMV-associated TCR beta chains appeared HLA-restricted. A link between a missense DCLRE1C variant and TCR beta V- and J-gene trimming emerged from a later analysis.

This clone has a single count. Antigen unknown. It was with 60 Vbeta and 13 Jbeta primers that the PCR ran. Here immunoSEQ multiplex PCR was the method, and the copy in TCRdb shows in-frame clones only, minus some. The sample holds under 200,000 clones; approximately 62% are singletons and the top ten take 1.3% to 1.5%. In nominal health when sampled, donors likely had unrecorded immune exposures nonetheless. J gave up 0 bases and V 4 bases, and 9 bases lay outside the gene matches. The CDR3 is 17 amino acids. CDR1 is SGHRS, CDR2 YFSETQ, per germline. The sample was PBMCs. This receptor was obtained from a man aged 50 to 59 in good health and CMV-seronegative. This chain connects TRBV5-1 to TRBJ2-4; 8 bases match TRBD2. Here the CDR3 DNA reads TGCGCCAGCAGCCCCCGGGGGGGGATTTTAGCCAAAAACATTCAGTACTTC. Its protein is CASSPRGGILAKNIQYF.